This T cell receptor (beta chain) was profiled in a study of blood T cell repertoires in COVID-19. Study overall: From the United States, Italy and Spain came samples of acute and convalescent COVID-19. The analysed material was cDNA or gDNA that came from T cells, B-cell-depleted T cells, or PBMCs.

Source study methods: Amplified reference gene primers provided the basis for estimating nucleated cell counts. Libraries were prepared by immunoSEQ multiplex PCR; TCRdb keeps only in-frame clonotypes and omits some of them. From that table come the V and J calls and clone size; the DNA was used to work out D and trimming. Of about 36,000 clones in the sample, about 85% are singletons; the top ten hold 20%. V shed 2 bases, J shed 2 bases, and the junction held 2 bases outside the gene matches. This CDR3 spans 14 amino acids. CDR1 and CDR2 (germline): MDHEN, SYDVKM. The chain recombines TRBV28 with TRBJ2-7, with 8 bases lining up with TRBD1. Material for sequencing was peripheral blood. This TCR was sampled from a man between 60 and 70 years old with acute or convalescent COVID-19. The CDR3 loop reads CASSLVGQAYEQYF. The DNA of the CDR3 is TGTGCCAGCAGTTTAGTGGGACAGGCCTACGAGCAGTACTTC.